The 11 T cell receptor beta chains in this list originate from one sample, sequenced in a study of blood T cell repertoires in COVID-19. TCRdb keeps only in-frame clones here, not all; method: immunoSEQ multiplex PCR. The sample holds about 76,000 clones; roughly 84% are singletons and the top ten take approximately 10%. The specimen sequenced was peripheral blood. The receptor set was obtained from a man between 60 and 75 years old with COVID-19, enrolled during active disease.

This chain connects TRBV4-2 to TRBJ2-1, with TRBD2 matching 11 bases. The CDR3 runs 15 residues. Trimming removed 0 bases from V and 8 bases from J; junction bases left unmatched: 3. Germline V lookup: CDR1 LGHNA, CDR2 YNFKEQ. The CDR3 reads CASSQETSGSDEQFF. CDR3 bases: TGTGCCAGCAGCCAAGAAACTAGCGGGAGCGATGAGCAGTTCTTC.

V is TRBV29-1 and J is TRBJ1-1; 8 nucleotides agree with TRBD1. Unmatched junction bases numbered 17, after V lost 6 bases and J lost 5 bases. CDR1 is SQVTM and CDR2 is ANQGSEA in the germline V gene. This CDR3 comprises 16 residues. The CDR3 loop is CSVRGQVGQGGTEAFF. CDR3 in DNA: TGCAGCGTACGGGGACAGGTAGGACAAGGGGGGACTGAAGCTTTCTTT.

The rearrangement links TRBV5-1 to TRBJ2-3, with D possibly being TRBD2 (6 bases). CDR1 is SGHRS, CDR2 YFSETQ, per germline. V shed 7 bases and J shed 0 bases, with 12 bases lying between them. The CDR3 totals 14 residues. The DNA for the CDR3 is TGCGCCAGCCAGGAGGGGAGAAGCACAGATACGCAGTATTTT. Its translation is CASQEGRSTDTQYF.

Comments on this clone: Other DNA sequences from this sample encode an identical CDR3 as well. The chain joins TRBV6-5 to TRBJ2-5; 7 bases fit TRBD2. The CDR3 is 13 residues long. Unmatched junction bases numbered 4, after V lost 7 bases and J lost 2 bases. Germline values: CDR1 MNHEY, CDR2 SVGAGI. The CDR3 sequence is CASKAGRQETQYF. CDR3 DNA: TGTGCCAGCAAAGCGGGGAGGCAAGAGACCCAGTACTTC.

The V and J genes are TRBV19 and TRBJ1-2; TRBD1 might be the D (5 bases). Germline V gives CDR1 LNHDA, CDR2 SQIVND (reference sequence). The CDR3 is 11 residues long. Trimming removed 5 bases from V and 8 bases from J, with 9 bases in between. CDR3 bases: TGTGCCAGTAGTGCCAGGGTCGGCTACACCTTC. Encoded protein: CASSARVGYTF.

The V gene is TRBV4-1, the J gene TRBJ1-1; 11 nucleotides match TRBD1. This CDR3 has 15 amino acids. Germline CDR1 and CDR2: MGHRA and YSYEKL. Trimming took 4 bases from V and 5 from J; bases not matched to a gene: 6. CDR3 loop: CASSLSGTGGTEAFF. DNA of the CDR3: TGCGCCAGCAGCCTAAGCGGGACAGGGGGGACTGAAGCTTTCTTT.

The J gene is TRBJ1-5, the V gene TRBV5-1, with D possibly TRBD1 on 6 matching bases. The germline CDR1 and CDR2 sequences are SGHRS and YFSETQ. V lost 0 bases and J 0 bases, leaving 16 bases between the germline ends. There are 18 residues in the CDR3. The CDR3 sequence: CASSLGPWDTNSNQPQHF. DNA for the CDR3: TGCGCCAGCAGCTTGGGCCCTTGGGACACCAATAGCAATCAGCCCCAGCATTTT.

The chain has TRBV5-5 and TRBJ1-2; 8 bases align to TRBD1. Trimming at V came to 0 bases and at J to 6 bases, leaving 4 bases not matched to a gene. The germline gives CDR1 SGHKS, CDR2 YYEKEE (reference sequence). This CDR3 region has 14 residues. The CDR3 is CASSLAGGVDGYTF. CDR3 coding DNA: TGTGCCAGCAGCTTGGCAGGGGGCGTGGATGGCTACACCTTC.

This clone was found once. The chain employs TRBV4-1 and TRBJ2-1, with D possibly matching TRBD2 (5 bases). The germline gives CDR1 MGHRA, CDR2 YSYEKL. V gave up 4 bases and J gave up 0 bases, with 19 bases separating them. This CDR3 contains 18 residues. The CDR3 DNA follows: TGCGCCAGCAGCCCGGAGGCGCGAGTAGTACGCTCCTACAATGAGCAGTTCTTC. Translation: CASSPEARVVRSYNEQFF.

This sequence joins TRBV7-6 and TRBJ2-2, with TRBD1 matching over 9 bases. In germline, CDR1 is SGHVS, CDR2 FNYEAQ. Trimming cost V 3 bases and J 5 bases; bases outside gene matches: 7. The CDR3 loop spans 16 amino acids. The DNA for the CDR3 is TGTGCCAGCAGCTTTGGGACAGGGCGGAGGACCGGGGAGCTGTTTTTT. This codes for CASSFGTGRRTGELFF.

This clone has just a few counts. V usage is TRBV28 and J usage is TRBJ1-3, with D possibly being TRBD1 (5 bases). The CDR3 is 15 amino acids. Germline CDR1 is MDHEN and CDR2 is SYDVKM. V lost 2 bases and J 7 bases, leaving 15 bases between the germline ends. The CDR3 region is CASSLGTGLGNTIYF. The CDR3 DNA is TGTGCCAGCAGTTTAGGTACAGGCCTAGGGAACACCATATATTTT.